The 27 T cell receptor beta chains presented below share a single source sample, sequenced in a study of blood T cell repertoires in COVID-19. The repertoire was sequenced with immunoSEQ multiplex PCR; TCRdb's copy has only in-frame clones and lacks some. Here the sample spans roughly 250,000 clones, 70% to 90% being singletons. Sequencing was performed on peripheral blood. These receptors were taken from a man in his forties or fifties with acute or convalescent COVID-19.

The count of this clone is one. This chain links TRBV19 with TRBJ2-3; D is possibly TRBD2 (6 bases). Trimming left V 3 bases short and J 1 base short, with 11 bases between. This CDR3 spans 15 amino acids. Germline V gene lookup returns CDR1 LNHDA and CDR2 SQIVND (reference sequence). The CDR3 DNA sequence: TGTGCCAGTAGTATTTGGGGGGAAGGCACAGATACGCAGTATTTT. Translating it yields CASSIWGEGTDTQYF.

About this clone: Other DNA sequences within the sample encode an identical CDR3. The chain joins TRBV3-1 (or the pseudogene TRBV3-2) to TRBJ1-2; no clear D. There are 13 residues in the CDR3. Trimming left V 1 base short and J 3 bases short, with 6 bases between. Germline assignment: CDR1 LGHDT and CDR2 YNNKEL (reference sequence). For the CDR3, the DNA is TGTGCCAGCAGCCAAGGGAGGTACTATGGCTACACCTTC. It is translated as CASSQGRYYGYTF.

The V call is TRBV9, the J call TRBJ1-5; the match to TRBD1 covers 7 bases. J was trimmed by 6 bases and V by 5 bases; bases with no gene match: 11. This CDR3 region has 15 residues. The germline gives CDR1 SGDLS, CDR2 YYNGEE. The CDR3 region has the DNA TGTGCCAGCAGTCCAACAGCGGGGGACAGTCAGCCCCAGCATTTT. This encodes CASSPTAGDSQPQHF.

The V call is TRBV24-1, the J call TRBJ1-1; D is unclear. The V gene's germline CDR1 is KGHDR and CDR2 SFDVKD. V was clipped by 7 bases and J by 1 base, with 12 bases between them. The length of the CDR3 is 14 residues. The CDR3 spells CATSSRTANTEAFF. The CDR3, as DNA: TGTGCCACCAGCAGCAGGACTGCGAACACTGAAGCTTTCTTT.

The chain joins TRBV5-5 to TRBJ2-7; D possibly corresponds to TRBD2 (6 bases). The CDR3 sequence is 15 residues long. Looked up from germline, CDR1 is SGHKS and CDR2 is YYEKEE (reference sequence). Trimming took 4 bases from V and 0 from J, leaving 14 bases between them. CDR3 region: CASSPYLTSSYEQYF. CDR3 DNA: TGTGCCAGCAGCCCCTACCTGACTAGCTCCTACGAGCAGTACTTC.

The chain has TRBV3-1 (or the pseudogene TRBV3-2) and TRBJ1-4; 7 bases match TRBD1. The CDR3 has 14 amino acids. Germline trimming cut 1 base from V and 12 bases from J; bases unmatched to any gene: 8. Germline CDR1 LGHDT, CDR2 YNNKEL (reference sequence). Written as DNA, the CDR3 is TGTGCCAGCAGCCAAGCGTCCCCCGGGACAGAACTGTTTTTT. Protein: CASSQASPGTELFF.

CDR3 residues: CASSITLAGAWNEQFF. CDR3 nucleotides: TGTGCCAGTAGTATAACATTAGCGGGGGCGTGGAATGAGCAGTTCTTC. The chain couples TRBV19 to TRBJ2-1, with 9 bases matching TRBD2. Looked up from germline, CDR1 is LNHDA and CDR2 is SQIVND (reference sequence). J was trimmed by 7 bases and V by 2 bases; bases with no gene match: 9. The CDR3 is made up of 16 amino acids.

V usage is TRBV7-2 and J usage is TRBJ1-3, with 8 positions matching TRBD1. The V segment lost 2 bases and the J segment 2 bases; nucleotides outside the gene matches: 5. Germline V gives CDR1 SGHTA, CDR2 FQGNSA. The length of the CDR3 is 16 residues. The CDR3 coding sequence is TGTGCCAGCAGCTTACAGGGGGCGACTGCTGGAAACACCATATATTTT. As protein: CASSLQGATAGNTIYF. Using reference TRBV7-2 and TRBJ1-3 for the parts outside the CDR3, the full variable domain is GAGVSQSPSNKVTEKGKDVELRCDPISGHTALYWYRQSLGQGLEFLIYFQGNSAPDKSGLPSDRFSAERTGGSVSTLTIQRTQQEDSAVYLCASSLQGATAGNTIYFGEGSWLTVV.

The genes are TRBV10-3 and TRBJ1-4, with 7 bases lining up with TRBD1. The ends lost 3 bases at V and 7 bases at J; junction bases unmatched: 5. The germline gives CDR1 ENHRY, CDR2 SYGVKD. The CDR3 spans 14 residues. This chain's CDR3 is CAISDTGVIEKLFF. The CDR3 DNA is TGTGCCATCAGTGACACAGGGGTAATTGAAAAACTGTTTTTT.

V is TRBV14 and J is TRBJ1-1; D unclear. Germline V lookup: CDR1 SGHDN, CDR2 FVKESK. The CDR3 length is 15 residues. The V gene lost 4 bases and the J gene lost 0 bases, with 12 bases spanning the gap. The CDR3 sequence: CASSPFITMNTEAFF. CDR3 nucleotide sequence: TGTGCCAGCAGCCCTTTTATAACTATGAACACTGAAGCTTTCTTT. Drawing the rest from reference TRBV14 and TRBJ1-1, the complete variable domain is EAGVTQFPSHSVIEKGQTVTLRCDPISGHDNLYWYRRVMGKEIKFLLHFVKESKQDESGMPNNRFLAERTGGTYSTLKVQPAELEDSGVYFCASSPFITMNTEAFFGQGTRLTVV.

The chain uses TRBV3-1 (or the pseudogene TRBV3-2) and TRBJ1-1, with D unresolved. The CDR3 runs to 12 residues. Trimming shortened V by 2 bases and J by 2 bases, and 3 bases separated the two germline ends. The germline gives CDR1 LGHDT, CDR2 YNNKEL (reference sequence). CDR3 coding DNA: TGTGCCAGCAGCCAAACTAACACTGAAGCTTTCTTT. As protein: CASSQTNTEAFF.

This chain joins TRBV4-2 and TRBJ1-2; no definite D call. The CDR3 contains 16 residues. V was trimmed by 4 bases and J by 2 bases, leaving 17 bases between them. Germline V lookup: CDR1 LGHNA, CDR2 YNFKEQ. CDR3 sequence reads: CASSRNTPRKNYGYTF. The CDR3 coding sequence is TGTGCCAGCAGCCGAAACACTCCCAGGAAGAACTATGGCTACACCTTC.

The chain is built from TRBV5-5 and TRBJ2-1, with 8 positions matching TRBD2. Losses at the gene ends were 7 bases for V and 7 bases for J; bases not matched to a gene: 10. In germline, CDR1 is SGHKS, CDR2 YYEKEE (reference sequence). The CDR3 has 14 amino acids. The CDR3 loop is CASDGRAWRNEQFF. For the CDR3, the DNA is TGTGCCAGCGACGGGAGGGCCTGGAGAAATGAGCAGTTCTTC.

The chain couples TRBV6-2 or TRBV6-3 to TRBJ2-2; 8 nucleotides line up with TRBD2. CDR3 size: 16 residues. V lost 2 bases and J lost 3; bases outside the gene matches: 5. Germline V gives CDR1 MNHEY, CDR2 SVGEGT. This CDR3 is CASSYPSGSHTGELFF. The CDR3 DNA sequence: TGTGCCAGCAGTTACCCAAGCGGGAGCCACACCGGGGAGCTGTTTTTT.

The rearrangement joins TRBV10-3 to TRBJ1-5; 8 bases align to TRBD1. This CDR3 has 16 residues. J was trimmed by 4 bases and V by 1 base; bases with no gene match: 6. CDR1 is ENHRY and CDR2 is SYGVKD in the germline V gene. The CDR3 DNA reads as TGTGCCATCAGTGAGTTGGGGACAGGAATAAATCAGCCCCAGCATTTT. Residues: CAISELGTGINQPQHF.

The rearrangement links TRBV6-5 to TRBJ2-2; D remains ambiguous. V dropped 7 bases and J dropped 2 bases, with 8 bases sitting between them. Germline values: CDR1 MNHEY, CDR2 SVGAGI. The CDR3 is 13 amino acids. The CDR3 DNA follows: TGTGCCAGCAAGGAGCCCAACACCGGGGAGCTGTTTTTT. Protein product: CASKEPNTGELFF.

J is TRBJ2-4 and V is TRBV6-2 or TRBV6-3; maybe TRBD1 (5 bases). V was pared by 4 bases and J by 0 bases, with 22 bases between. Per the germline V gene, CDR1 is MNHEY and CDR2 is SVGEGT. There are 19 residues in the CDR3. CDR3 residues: CASSWVASVGPIAKNIQYF. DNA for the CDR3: TGTGCCAGCAGTTGGGTCGCGTCAGTGGGGCCCATAGCCAAAAACATTCAGTACTTC.

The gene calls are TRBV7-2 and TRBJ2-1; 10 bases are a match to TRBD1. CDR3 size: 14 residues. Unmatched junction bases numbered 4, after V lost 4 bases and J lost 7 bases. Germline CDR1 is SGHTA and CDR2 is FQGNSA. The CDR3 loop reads CASSSGTGVNEQFF. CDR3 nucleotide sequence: TGTGCCAGCAGCTCCGGGACAGGGGTGAATGAGCAGTTCTTC.

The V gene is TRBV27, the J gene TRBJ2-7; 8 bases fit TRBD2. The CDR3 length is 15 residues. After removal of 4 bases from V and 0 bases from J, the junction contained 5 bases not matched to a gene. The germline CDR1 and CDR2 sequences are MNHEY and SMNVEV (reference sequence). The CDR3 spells CASSSAGTSSYEQYF. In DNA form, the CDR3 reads TGTGCCAGCAGTTCCGCCGGGACTAGCTCCTACGAGCAGTACTTC.

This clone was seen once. The CDR3 DNA reads TGTGCCAGCAGTGAAGCGACAGGGAGCCCTGAAGCTTTCTTT. Protein product: CASSEATGSPEAFF. V and J are TRBV6-1 and TRBJ1-1; 7 positions match TRBD1. Unmatched junction bases numbered 4, after V lost 0 bases and J lost 6 bases. The CDR3 extends over 14 amino acids. Germline lookup yields CDR1 MNHNS and CDR2 SASEGT.

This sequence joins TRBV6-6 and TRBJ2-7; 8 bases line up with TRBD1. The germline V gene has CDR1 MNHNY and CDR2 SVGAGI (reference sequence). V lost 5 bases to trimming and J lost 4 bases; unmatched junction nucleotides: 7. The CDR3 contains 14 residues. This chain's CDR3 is CASSTVTGAYEQYF. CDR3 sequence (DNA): TGTGCCAGCAGTACTGTGACAGGGGCGTACGAGCAGTACTTC.

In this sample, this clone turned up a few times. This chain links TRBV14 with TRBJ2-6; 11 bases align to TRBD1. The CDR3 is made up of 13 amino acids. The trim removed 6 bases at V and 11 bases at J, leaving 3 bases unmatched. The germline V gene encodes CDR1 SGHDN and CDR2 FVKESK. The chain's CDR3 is CASSRTGGYVLTF. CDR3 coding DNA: TGTGCCAGCAGTAGGACAGGGGGCTACGTCCTGACTTTC. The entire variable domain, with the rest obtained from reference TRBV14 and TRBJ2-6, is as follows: EAGVTQFPSHSVIEKGQTVTLRCDPISGHDNLYWYRRVMGKEIKFLLHFVKESKQDESGMPNNRFLAERTGGTYSTLKVQPAELEDSGVYFCASSRTGGYVLTFGAGSRLTVL.

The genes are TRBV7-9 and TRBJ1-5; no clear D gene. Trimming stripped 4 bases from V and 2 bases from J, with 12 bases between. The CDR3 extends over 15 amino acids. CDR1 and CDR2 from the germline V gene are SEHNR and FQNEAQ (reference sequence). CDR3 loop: CASSSGSHGNQPQHF. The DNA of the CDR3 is TGTGCCAGCAGCTCCGGTTCCCACGGCAATCAGCCCCAGCATTTT.

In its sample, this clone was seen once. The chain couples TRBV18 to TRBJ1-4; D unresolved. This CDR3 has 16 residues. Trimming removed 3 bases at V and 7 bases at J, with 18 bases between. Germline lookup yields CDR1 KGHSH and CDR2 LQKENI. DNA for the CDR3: TGTGCCAGCTCACCCTTCGACTCCGAAGGTGGTGAAAAACTGTTTTTT. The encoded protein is CASSPFDSEGGEKLFF. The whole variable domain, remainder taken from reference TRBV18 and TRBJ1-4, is NAGVMQNPRHLVRRRGQEARLRCSPMKGHSHVYWYRQLPEEGLKFMVYLQKENIIDESGMPKERFSAEFPKEGPSILRIQQVVRGDSAAYFCASSPFDSEGGEKLFFGSGTQLSVL.

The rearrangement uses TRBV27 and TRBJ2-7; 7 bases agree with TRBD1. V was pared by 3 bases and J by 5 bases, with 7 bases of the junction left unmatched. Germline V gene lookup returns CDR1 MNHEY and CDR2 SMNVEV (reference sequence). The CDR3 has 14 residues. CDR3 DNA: TGTGCCAGCAGTTTCGACAGGGATCTCGACGAGCAGTACTTC. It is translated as CASSFDRDLDEQYF.

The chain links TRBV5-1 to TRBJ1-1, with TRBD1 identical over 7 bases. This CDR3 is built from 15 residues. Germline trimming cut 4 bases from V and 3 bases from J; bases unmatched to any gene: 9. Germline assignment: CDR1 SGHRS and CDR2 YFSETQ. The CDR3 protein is CASSVRGRADTEAFF. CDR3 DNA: TGCGCCAGCAGCGTCAGGGGGAGAGCGGACACTGAAGCTTTCTTT.

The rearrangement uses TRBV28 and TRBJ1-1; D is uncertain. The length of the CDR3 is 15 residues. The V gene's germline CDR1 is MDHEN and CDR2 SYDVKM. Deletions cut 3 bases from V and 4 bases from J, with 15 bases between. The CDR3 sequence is CASSFLNSFATEAFF. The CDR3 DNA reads TGTGCCAGCAGTTTCCTAAACAGTTTCGCCACTGAAGCTTTCTTT.